Given below is one TCR beta chain in context. Antigen: not known. This record comes from a study of vaccination effects on CD4 cells after COVID-19. Looked up from germline, CDR1 is SGHRS and CDR2 is YFSETQ. The CDR3 is 17 residues long. V shed 0 bases, J shed 6 bases, and the junction held 11 bases outside the gene matches. The repertoire was sequenced with immunoSEQ multiplex PCR; TCRdb's copy has only in-frame clones and lacks some. The sample lists tens of thousands of clones, approximately 72% occurring once. Antigen-specific CD4+ T cells were expanded (with viral peptide pools) by the ViraFEST assay ahead of sequencing. Subsequent to a culture period of 10 days, CD4+ T cells were isolated. A positive SARS-CoV-2 PCR test fell between March and December 2020.

This sequence originates from a human donor who had a prior SARS-CoV-2 infection. The chain employs TRBV5-1 and TRBJ2-2, with 7 bases matching TRBD2. The sample was CD4+ T cells from PBMCs cultured with a peptide pool, taken before COVID-19 vaccination. The CDR3 sequence: CASSLVGGAGIAGELFF. The CDR3 region has the DNA TGCGCCAGCAGCTTGGTGGGAGGGGCCGGTATCGCCGGGGAGCTGTTTTTT.